This passage covers 27 T cell receptor beta chains from one sample sequenced in a study of CD8+CD57+ T cells in acquired aplastic anemia. The patients chosen for sequencing had shown expansion of CD8+CD57+ cells (detected by flow cytometry). Template material for TCR beta VDJ and CDR3 profiling consisted of genomic DNA. Each CDR3 protein is one row after TCRdb ran MiXCR on the reads. The sample lists around 150,000 distinct CDR3 sequences; 47% were seen once. Sequencing used sorted CD4+, CD8+, or CD8+CD57+ T cells (not recorded which) from PBMCs. The receptors stem from a human donor with aplastic anemia.

This clonotype was seen only a few times. The chain has TRBV2 and TRBJ1-2, with TRBD1 as a possible D gene (6 bases). Germline CDR1 and CDR2: SNHLY and FYNNEI. V lost 6 bases and J 8 bases, leaving 13 bases between the germline ends. This CDR3 region has 12 residues. The CDR3 region is CASRRRTEGYTF. For the CDR3, the DNA is TGTGCCAGCAGGAGAAGGACAGAAGGCTACACCTTC.

The V call is TRBV15, the J call TRBJ1-2, with D perhaps TRBD1 (5 bases). V was trimmed by 3 bases and J by 8 bases, leaving 19 bases between them. This CDR3 is 15 amino acids long. From germline, CDR1 is LNHNV and CDR2 YYDKDF (reference sequence). The CDR3 loop reads CATSRVSGDLGGYTF. In DNA form, the CDR3 reads TGTGCCACCAGCAGGGTTTCCGGGGACCTCGGCGGCTACACCTTC.

There are a few counts of this clonotype. The CDR3 coding sequence is TGTGCCAGCAGCCAAGATGGGGGACTGCCCACCGGGGAGCTGTTTTTT. Protein sequence: CASSQDGGLPTGELFF. This sequence joins TRBV3-1 and TRBJ2-2, with D perhaps matching TRBD2 (6 bases). Trimming removed 0 bases at V and 4 bases at J, with 12 bases between. Germline V CDR1 and CDR2: LGHDT, YNNKEL (reference sequence). The CDR3 has 16 residues.

This clonotype was found many times. The rearrangement joins TRBV24-1 to TRBJ1-4; TRBD1 aligns across 8 bases. This CDR3 is built from 13 residues. CDR1 is KGHDR and CDR2 is SFDVKD in the germline V gene. Losses at the gene ends were 4 bases for V and 12 bases for J; bases not matched to a gene: 6. The CDR3 coding sequence is TGTGCCACCAGTGACGACAGGGGCGTGGAACTGTTTTTT. It yields the protein CATSDDRGVELFF.

This clonotype was picked up many times. The chain uses TRBV5-1 and TRBJ1-1; D is unresolved. The CDR3 is made up of 14 amino acids. V was shortened by 0 bases and J by 1 base, with 7 bases between the two germline ends. Germline-derived CDR1 and CDR2 are SGHRS and YFSETQ. DNA for the CDR3: TGCGCCAGCAGCTTGGGTGTCAGGAACACTGAAGCTTTCTTT. It translates to CASSLGVRNTEAFF.

This clonotype was seen just once. One junction end does not reproduce the germline sequence, and a read error may be involved. The V and J genes are TRBV24-1 and TRBJ1-5; 7 nucleotides line up with TRBD1. CDR1 is KGHDR and CDR2 is SFDVKD in the germline V gene. The CDR3 spans 12 residues. The CDR3 coding sequence is TGTGCCACCACGACAGGGAGCCAGCCCCGGCATTTT. This codes for CATTTGSQPRHF.

The sample holds many counts of this clonotype. The chain uses TRBV7-2 and TRBJ1-2, with 7 bases that match TRBD1. Trimming removed 1 base from V and 3 bases from J; junction bases left unmatched: 5. CDR1 and CDR2 from the germline V gene are SGHTA and FQGNSA. The CDR3 runs 15 residues. CDR3 coding DNA: TGTGCCAGCAGCTTAGGCGTCAGGGGGGACTATGGCTACACCTTC. It codes for CASSLGVRGDYGYTF.

This clonotype was seen ten or more times. This chain uses TRBV6-1 with TRBJ2-1; 9 bases are shared with TRBD2. The V gene end was trimmed by 5 bases and the J gene end by 8 bases; junction bases not matched to a gene: 13. Germline CDR1 MNHNS, CDR2 SASEGT. The CDR3 has 16 residues. CDR3 residues: CASSRLAGTPWDEQFF. The DNA for the CDR3 is TGTGCCAGCAGTCGGCTAGCGGGAACCCCTTGGGATGAGCAGTTCTTC.

This chain connects TRBV2 to TRBJ2-1; the D is unclear. Trimming took 6 bases from V and 6 from J, leaving 18 bases between them. Germline CDR1 SNHLY, CDR2 FYNNEI. This CDR3 has 15 residues. CDR3 region: CASSQSVGLFNEQFF. CDR3 DNA sequence: TGTGCCAGCAGCCAAAGCGTGGGCCTTTTCAATGAGCAGTTCTTC.

This clonotype has a count of ten or more. V usage is TRBV19 and J usage is TRBJ2-3, with TRBD1 as a possible D gene (6 bases). Germline values: CDR1 LNHDA, CDR2 SQIVND (reference sequence). The CDR3 is 14 amino acids. The V gene lost 6 bases and the J gene lost 7 bases, with 17 bases spanning the gap. Here the CDR3 reads CASSRRTDAHTQYF. CDR3 bases: TGTGCCAGTAGCCGACGGACAGACGCACATACGCAGTATTTT.

CDR3 DNA sequence: TGTGCCAGTAGGGAGACCGGGACAGGGGACAATGAGCAGTTCTTC. This translates into CASRETGTGDNEQFF. The rearrangement links TRBV19 to TRBJ2-1; 10 bases agree with TRBD1. Germline loops: CDR1 LNHDA, CDR2 SQIVND (reference sequence). The CDR3 totals 15 residues. Losses at the gene ends were 6 bases for V and 5 bases for J; bases not matched to a gene: 7.

The chain employs TRBV28 and TRBJ2-7; 7 positions agree with TRBD2. The CDR3 has 17 amino acids. Germline CDR1 and CDR2: MDHEN and SYDVKM. V lost 1 base to trimming and J lost 2 bases; unmatched junction nucleotides: 11. DNA of the CDR3: TGTGCCAGCAGTTTATTATTGTCCGAGCGGGATCCCTACGAGCAGTACTTC. This sequence encodes CASSLLLSERDPYEQYF.

In its sample, this clonotype was seen many times. This chain joins TRBV10-1 and TRBJ2-7; D may be TRBD2 (5 bases). The germline gives CDR1 WNHNN, CDR2 SYGVQD (reference sequence). Trimming removed 7 bases from V and 1 base from J, with 17 bases in between. This CDR3 contains 15 residues. The CDR3 sequence: CASTIWRVGSYEQYF. The DNA for the CDR3 is TGCGCCAGCACGATATGGCGGGTGGGGTCCTACGAGCAGTACTTC.

The chain combines TRBV28 with TRBJ2-3; TRBD2 matches 12 bases. Germline V gives CDR1 MDHEN, CDR2 SYDVKM. The V gene end was trimmed by 7 bases and the J gene end by 1 base; junction bases not matched to a gene: 3. CDR3 length: 15 amino acids. CDR3 residues: CASTTSGRGTDTQYF. The CDR3 bases are TGTGCCAGCACGACTAGCGGGAGAGGCACAGATACGCAGTATTTT.

This chain uses TRBV15 with TRBJ2-1, with 11 nucleotides matching TRBD2. The CDR3 sequence is 17 residues long. V shed 2 bases, J shed 1 base, and the junction held 4 bases outside the gene matches. Per the germline V gene, CDR1 is LNHNV and CDR2 is YYDKDF (reference sequence). Written as DNA, the CDR3 is TGTGCCACCAGCAGACAGAGGACTAGCGGGTCCTACAATGAGCAGTTCTTC. Protein: CATSRQRTSGSYNEQFF.

The chain combines TRBV7-3 with TRBJ2-1; D gene ambiguous. The CDR3 has 12 amino acids. The V gene lost 4 bases and the J gene lost 5 bases, with 6 bases spanning the gap. Germline V gene sequence: CDR1 SGHTA, CDR2 FQGTGA. Written as DNA, the CDR3 is TGTGCCAGCAGCTCCGCAGACAATGAGCAGTTCTTC. Amino acids: CASSSADNEQFF.

This clonotype was detected only a few times. This rearrangement joins TRBV7-9 to TRBJ2-5; no firm D call. The ends were cut back, 2 bases at V and 4 bases at J, with 8 bases in the middle. The germline V gene has CDR1 SEHNR and CDR2 FQNEAQ (reference sequence). The CDR3 length is 13 residues. CDR3: CASSLLQRETQYF. Here the CDR3 DNA reads TGTGCCAGCAGCTTACTCCAGAGAGAGACCCAGTACTTC.

J is TRBJ1-1 and V is TRBV7-2, with 9 bases fitting TRBD1. CDR1 and CDR2 from the germline V gene are SGHTA and FQGNSA. The J segment lost 10 bases and the V segment lost 1 base, leaving 7 bases of the junction unmatched. The CDR3 is made up of 14 amino acids. The CDR3 sequence is CASSLEGQGIGAFF. In nucleotides, the CDR3 is TGTGCCAGCAGCTTAGAAGGACAGGGGATTGGAGCTTTCTTT.

This chain joins TRBV29-1 and TRBJ2-3; D may be TRBD2 (6 bases). The CDR3 loop spans 14 amino acids. The V end was cut by 8 bases, the J end by 3 bases, with 18 bases between. Germline V gives CDR1 SQVTM, CDR2 ANQGSEA. CDR3 residues: CSYSAGRRTDTQYF. The CDR3 bases are TGCAGCTATTCGGCGGGACGACGGACAGATACGCAGTATTTT.

The CDR3 loop reads CASSIGLELSGYTDTQYF. CDR3 nucleotide sequence: TGTGCCAGTAGTATAGGTTTAGAGTTGAGCGGATACACAGATACGCAGTATTTT. The rearrangement joins TRBV19 to TRBJ2-3; maybe TRBD2 (5 bases). Germline CDR1 reads LNHDA; CDR2 reads SQIVND (reference sequence). V was cut by 1 base and J by 2 bases, with 19 bases left in between. This CDR3 comprises 18 residues.

The rearrangement joins TRBV2 to TRBJ2-7; D unclear. This CDR3 contains 13 residues. Germline loops: CDR1 SNHLY, CDR2 FYNNEI. V was pared by 4 bases and J by 3 bases, with 10 bases between. The CDR3 reads CASSAASFYEQYF. The CDR3 coding sequence is TGTGCCAGCAGTGCCGCCAGCTTCTACGAGCAGTACTTC. The variable domain in full, with the rest retrieved from reference TRBV2 and TRBJ2-7, is EPEVTQTPSHQVTQMGQEVILRCVPISNHLYFYWYRQILGQKVEFLVSFYNNEISEKSEIFDDQFSVERPDGSNFTLKIRSTKLEDSAMYFCASSAASFYEQYFGPGTRLTVT.

In nucleotides, the CDR3 is TGTGCCAGCAGTTTGACAGGGGCTGGCTACACCTTC. Amino acids: CASSLTGAGYTF. V is TRBV28 and J is TRBJ1-2, with 8 positions matching TRBD1. Germline lookup yields CDR1 MDHEN and CDR2 SYDVKM. This CDR3 region has 12 residues. J was trimmed by 7 bases and V by 3 bases; bases with no gene match: 1.

V is TRBV7-6 and J is TRBJ2-5; TRBD2 matches at 13 bases. With V trimmed by 6 bases and J by 4 bases, 5 bases remained unmatched. The germline V gene encodes CDR1 SGHVS and CDR2 FNYEAQ. CDR3 length equals 15 residues. CDR3 in DNA: TGTGCCAGCAGGGCGACTAGCGGGGGGACAGAGACCCAGTACTTC. Its protein product is CASRATSGGTETQYF.

Many counts were recorded for this clonotype. The V gene is TRBV6-1, the J gene TRBJ1-5; TRBD1 aligns across 7 bases. CDR3 size: 14 residues. CDR1 is MNHNS and CDR2 is SASEGT in the germline V gene. The trim removed 6 bases at V and 2 bases at J, leaving 4 bases unmatched. CDR3 in DNA: TGTGCCAGCAGCACCCAGGGGGGCAATCAGCCCCAGCATTTT. This codes for CASSTQGGNQPQHF.

This clonotype was seen at least ten times. This chain joins TRBV7-9 and TRBJ2-2, with 8 nucleotides matching TRBD1. The CDR3 runs to 13 residues. V lost 5 bases and J lost 4; bases outside the gene matches: 0. Germline CDR1 is SEHNR and CDR2 is FQNEAQ (reference sequence). For the CDR3, the DNA is TGTGCCAGCAGCGGACAGGGCACCGGGGAGCTGTTTTTT. Amino acids: CASSGQGTGELFF.

The rearrangement links TRBV24-1 to TRBJ1-5; D is unclear. CDR1 is KGHDR and CDR2 is SFDVKD in the germline V gene. Trimming shortened V by 11 bases and J by 6 bases, and 16 bases separated the two germline ends. The length of the CDR3 is 13 residues. CDR3 DNA sequence: TGTGCCAGCAGCTTAGAGCTTGGTCAGCCCCAGCATTTT. This gives the protein CASSLELGQPQHF.

Concerning this clonotype: The junction and the germline gene differ at one end; a read error may be behind it. The rearrangement links TRBV24-1 to TRBJ2-3, with D hard to call. This CDR3 is built from 14 residues. Germline V gene lookup returns CDR1 KGHDR and CDR2 SFDVKD. CDR3 amino acids: CATSEAQGIDAQYF. CDR3 bases: TGTGCCACCAGTGAGGCCCAAGGCATAGATGCGCAGTATTTT.